This is a list of T cell receptor beta chains from one sample in a study of blood T cell repertoires in COVID-19. The table came from immunoSEQ multiplex PCR; TCRdb's copy has only in-frame clones and leaves some out. The table records around 130,000 clones, 87% of them present only once. The sequenced sample was peripheral blood. Receptor source: a woman aged 55-70 years with acute or convalescent COVID-19. CDR3s include the opening cysteine and the closing phenylalanine or tryptophan. Fields, in order: D gene, clone size, V gene, J gene, CDR3 protein, CDR3 DNA. The D gene is left open where the match is weak. Some rows mark clone size as missing; the rest say once, few, many or name a class of expanded clone.

TRBD1	NA	TRBV19	TRBJ2-2	CASRDRGNGELFF	TGTGCCAGTCGGGACAGGGGGAACGGGGAGCTGTTTTTT
NA	NA	TRBV7-3	TRBJ2-5	CASSPTGSQETQYF	TGTGCCAGCAGCCCTACGGGGTCCCAAGAGACCCAGTACTTC
NA	NA	TRBV7-8	TRBJ1-1	CASSLFGGAGAGRGNTEAFF	TGTGCCAGCAGCTTATTCGGGGGGGCAGGGGCTGGAAGAGGGAACACTGAAGCTTTCTTT
NA	NA	TRBV6-6	TRBJ1-1	CASSSVGQNRNTEAFF	TGTGCCAGCAGTTCCGTCGGACAGAACCGGAACACTGAAGCTTTCTTT
TRBD1	NA	TRBV6-5	TRBJ1-5	CASSSQGFDQPQHF	TGTGCCAGCAGCTCACAGGGGTTCGATCAGCCCCAGCATTTT
TRBD2	once	TRBV28	TRBJ2-3	CASSASGRVDTQYF	TGTGCCAGCAGTGCTAGCGGGAGAGTAGATACGCAGTATTTT
TRBD2	NA	TRBV7-2	TRBJ2-1	CASSRDSASGRANEQFF	TGTGCCAGCAGCAGAGACTCGGCTAGCGGGAGGGCCAATGAGCAGTTCTTC
TRBD1	NA	TRBV2	TRBJ1-1	CASTTLDRGTEAFF	TGTGCCAGCACTACCTTAGACAGGGGAACTGAAGCTTTCTTT
TRBD1	once	TRBV28	TRBJ1-2	CASSDTPMTGVVYGYTF	TGTGCCAGCAGCGACACCCCAATGACAGGGGTAGTATATGGCTACACCTTC
NA	NA	TRBV9	TRBJ2-2	CASSVESGTGELFF	TGTGCCAGCAGCGTAGAGTCGGGCACCGGGGAGCTGTTTTTT
TRBD1	NA	TRBV28	TRBJ1-1	CASSPPGTGGSTEAFF	TGTGCCAGCAGCCCCCCCGGGACAGGGGGTTCCACTGAAGCTTTCTTT
NA	NA	TRBV14	TRBJ2-6	CASSQPGSPGANVLTF	TGTGCCAGCAGCCAGCCAGGGTCCCCTGGGGCCAACGTCCTGACTTTC
NA	NA	TRBV28	TRBJ1-2	CASSFSRSYGYTF	TGTGCCAGCAGTTTTTCCAGGTCTTATGGCTACACCTTC
TRBD1	NA	TRBV6-6	TRBJ2-4	CASSRDRGEWTKNIQYF	TGTGCCAGCAGCCGAGACAGGGGGGAGTGGACCAAAAACATTCAGTACTTC
NA	NA	TRBV19	TRBJ1-1	CASSPRAGAEAFF	TGTGCCAGTAGTCCGCGGGCGGGGGCTGAAGCTTTCTTT